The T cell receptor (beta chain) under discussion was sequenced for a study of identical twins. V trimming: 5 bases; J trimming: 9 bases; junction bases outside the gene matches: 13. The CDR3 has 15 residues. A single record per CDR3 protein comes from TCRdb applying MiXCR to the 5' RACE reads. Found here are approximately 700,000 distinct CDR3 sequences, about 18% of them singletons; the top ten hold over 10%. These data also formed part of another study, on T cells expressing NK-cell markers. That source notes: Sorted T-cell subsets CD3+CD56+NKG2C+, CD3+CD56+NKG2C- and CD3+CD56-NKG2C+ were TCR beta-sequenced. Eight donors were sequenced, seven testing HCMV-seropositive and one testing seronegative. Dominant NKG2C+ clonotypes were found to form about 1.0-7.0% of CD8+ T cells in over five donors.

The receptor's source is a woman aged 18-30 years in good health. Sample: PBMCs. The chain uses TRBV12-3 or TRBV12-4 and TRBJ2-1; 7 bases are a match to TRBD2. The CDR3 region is CASSPSLAGVSEQFF. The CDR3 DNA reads TGTGCCAGCAGTCCCTCACTTGCGGGAGTTTCTGAGCAGTTCTTC.